This T cell receptor (beta chain) was documented in a study of control samples from healthy donors and cancer patients. Profiled with immunoSEQ multiplex PCR; TCRdb holds only in-frame clones, not every one. The data contain roughly 45,000 clones, around 86% of them singletons. The V and J ends lost 7 bases and 7 bases, in that order; junction bases with no gene match: 9. The CDR3 is made up of 13 amino acids. The chain is built from TRBV12-3 or TRBV12-4 and TRBJ1-1; 7 positions match TRBD1. The source is a woman aged 45-60 years with lung cancer. The sequenced sample was PBMCs. In DNA, the CDR3 is TGTGCCAGCACTCTATCCCGGACAGGTGAAGCTTTCTTT. This encodes CASTLSRTGEAFF.